This is a list of T cell receptor beta chains from one sample in a study of T cells after yellow fever vaccination. TCRdb passed the 5' RACE reads through MiXCR, listing each CDR3 protein once. The sample lists about 50,000 distinct CDR3 sequences, more than 5.5% seen once, with approximately 37% in the top ten. The starting material was CD8+ T cells sorted from PBMCs, obtained on the day of the first yellow fever vaccination. All receptors come from a man between 18 and 35 years old who received the YFV17D yellow fever vaccine. The conserved cysteine and the conserved F or W are not part of the CDR3 here.

>TRBJ2-3|TRBV11-2
ASSLVGQYTDTQY
>TRBJ2-1|TRBV3-1
ASSLGDRTYNEQF
>TRBJ2-3|TRBV19
ATRQGTDTQY
>TRBJ2-1|TRBV6-2/TRBV6-3
ASSTLLNRDEQF
>TRBJ2-5|TRBV9
ASSVEASVQETQY
>TRBJ2-5|TRBV4-1
ASSQGASDQETQY
>TRBJ2-5|TRBV20-1
SAPYPGLAGGPQETQY
>TRBJ2-4|TRBV5-4
ASSLAEAGMGLTKNIQY
>TRBJ1-4|TRBV11-2
ASSSLTQIPGEKLF
>TRBJ2-1|TRBV9
ARSVWDYNEQF
>TRBJ2-5|TRBV13
ASSLGGRTLQETQY
>TRBJ2-5|TRBV13
ASSKRGIEETQY
>TRBJ2-3|TRBV7-9
ASSRSTPPTITDTQY
>TRBJ2-1|TRBV5-1
ASSSGTGANEQF
>TRBJ2-4|TRBV4-1
ASSQVGVVGIQY
>TRBJ2-2|TRBV4-3
ASSQAPAGTPNTGELF
>TRBJ2-7|TRBV5-1
ASSFNEYEQY